This TCR beta chain stems from a study of cytomegalovirus exposure and HLA in healthy donors. This CDR3 is built from 11 residues. Trimming cost V 5 bases and J 7 bases; bases outside gene matches: 4. The germline CDR1 and CDR2 sequences are DFQATT and SNEGSKA (reference sequence). Produced via immunoSEQ multiplex PCR; TCRdb's table is partial and in-frame only. The table shows 150,000 to 200,000 clones, with roughly 84% occurring only once. The sample was PBMCs. The rearrangement links TRBV20-1 to TRBJ2-7; 8 bases match TRBD2. The TCR originated in a man aged 25-40 years in good health and CMV-seropositive. The CDR3 nucleotides are TGCAGTGCTGGGACTAGTTGGGAGCAGTACTTC. Protein sequence: CSAGTSWEQYF.